These 12 T cell receptor beta chains share one sample of origin, sequenced in a study of early stage breast cancer tumors. Using immunoSEQ multiplex PCR, the repertoire was profiled, and TCRdb retains in-frame clones only, with some absent. This table has approximately 50,000 clones, more than 60% appearing once. Input material: blood. These receptor sequences come from a young adult with breast cancer.

This clone was picked up a small number of times. This rearrangement joins TRBV7-9 to TRBJ2-2, with D unclear. The ends were cut back, 6 bases at V and 8 bases at J, with 10 bases in the middle. The CDR3 has 12 residues. In germline, CDR1 is SEHNR, CDR2 FQNEAQ (reference sequence). The CDR3 protein is CASSRPDGELFF. In nucleotides, the CDR3 is TGTGCCAGCAGTCGGCCTGATGGGGAGCTGTTTTTT.

The gene calls are TRBV30 and TRBJ1-1; the D is unclear. This CDR3 is built from 15 residues. Trimming took 5 bases from V and 0 from J, leaving 16 bases between them. Germline V gene data show CDR1 as GTSNPN and CDR2 as SVGIG (reference sequence). The CDR3 reads CAWSPPDALNTEAFF. CDR3 coding DNA: TGTGCCTGGTCCCCCCCCGATGCCTTGAACACTGAAGCTTTCTTT.

This clone has more than one count but fewer than ten. The chain recombines TRBV7-2 with TRBJ1-2; D gene uncertain. The CDR3 consists of 12 residues. Germline lookup yields CDR1 SGHTA and CDR2 FQGNSA. V lost 0 bases, J lost 8 bases, and 7 bases lay in between. CDR3 nucleotide sequence: TGTGCCAGCAGCTTAGCGTCGGGCGGCTACACCTTC. Amino acid sequence: CASSLASGGYTF.

This chain connects TRBV19 to TRBJ1-5; no definite D call. V was trimmed by 6 bases and J by 5 bases, leaving 17 bases between them. Germline assignment: CDR1 LNHDA and CDR2 SQIVND (reference sequence). This CDR3 has 15 amino acids. The CDR3 is CASRPESGGDQPQHF. CDR3 DNA: TGTGCCAGTAGACCAGAGTCAGGAGGCGATCAGCCCCAGCATTTT. Combining the CDR3 with reference TRBV19 and TRBJ1-5 gives the whole variable domain DGGITQSPKYLFRKEGQNVTLSCEQNLNHDAMYWYRQDPGQGLRLIYYSQIVNDFQKGDIAEGYSVSREKKESFPLTVTSAQKNPTAFYLCASRPESGGDQPQHFGDGTRLSIL.

The rearrangement joins TRBV7-6 to TRBJ2-7; a weak D match, TRBD1 (7 bases). CDR1 and CDR2 from the germline V gene are SGHVS and FNYEAQ. Trimming pared 5 bases from V and 4 bases from J, leaving 15 bases between. CDR3 length: 14 residues. The chain's CDR3 is CASSPQGGYYEQYF. CDR3 DNA sequence: TGTGCCAGCAGCCCCCAGGGGGGATATTACGAGCAGTACTTC.

This rearrangement joins TRBV27 to TRBJ1-2; no definite D call. Trimming removed 5 bases at V and 7 bases at J, with 14 bases between. The CDR3 contains 13 residues. Germline CDR1 is MNHEY and CDR2 is SMNVEV (reference sequence). This CDR3 reads CASSPFGSSGYTF. DNA for the CDR3: TGTGCCAGCAGTCCTTTCGGCTCTAGTGGCTACACCTTC.

This chain uses TRBV9 with TRBJ2-7; TRBD2 agrees at 10 bases. V gave up 3 bases and J gave up 4 bases; unmatched junction bases: 19. This CDR3 contains 19 residues. Germline V gene lookup returns CDR1 SGDLS and CDR2 YYNGEE. CDR3 protein: CASSETGTSASGDSYEQYF. CDR3 nucleotides: TGTGCCAGCAGCGAAACCGGGACTAGCGCCAGTGGGGACTCATACGAGCAGTACTTC.

This clone was found a few times. CDR3 coding DNA: TGTGCCTGGAAGGGGGTACCTGCTGGCTACACCTTC. This sequence encodes CAWKGVPAGYTF. The chain couples TRBV30 to TRBJ1-2; D possibly corresponds to TRBD1 (6 bases). V dropped 4 bases and J dropped 7 bases, with 13 bases sitting between them. Germline-derived CDR1 and CDR2 are GTSNPN and SVGIG (reference sequence). The CDR3 covers 12 residues.

The chain links TRBV27 to TRBJ2-3; D is undetermined. Trimming left V 0 bases short and J 2 bases short, with 6 bases between. The CDR3 has 14 residues. Germline V gene sequence: CDR1 MNHEY, CDR2 SMNVEV (reference sequence). CDR3 nucleotide sequence: TGTGCCAGCAGTTTATCGTTCGCCACAGATACGCAGTATTTT. It specifies CASSLSFATDTQYF.

The rearrangement links TRBV5-1 to TRBJ2-7, with 11 bases matching TRBD2. Germline V lookup: CDR1 SGHRS, CDR2 YFSETQ. The CDR3 is 15 amino acids. V trimming: 4 bases; J trimming: 2 bases; junction bases outside the gene matches: 5. In nucleotides, the CDR3 is TGCGCCAGCAGCCAGGGACTAGCGGACCCCTACGAGCAGTACTTC. Its translation: CASSQGLADPYEQYF.

The chain recombines TRBV5-6 with TRBJ1-2; unclear D gene. Germline CDR1 is SGHDT and CDR2 is YYEEEE. The CDR3 covers 13 residues. V was pared by 1 base and J by 4 bases, with 8 bases between. In DNA, the CDR3 is TGTGCCAGCAGCTTGTTGGGGATCTATGGCTACACCTTC. This sequence encodes CASSLLGIYGYTF.

Written as DNA, the CDR3 is TGTGCCAGCAGTACGAGGTCCCAGGTCGAGCAGTACTTC. It is translated as CASSTRSQVEQYF. The V call is TRBV6-5, the J call TRBJ2-7, with no clear D. Between the trimmed V and J ends, which lost 5 bases and 6 bases, there was a span of 14 bases. The CDR3 is made up of 13 amino acids. Germline assignment: CDR1 MNHEY and CDR2 SVGAGI.